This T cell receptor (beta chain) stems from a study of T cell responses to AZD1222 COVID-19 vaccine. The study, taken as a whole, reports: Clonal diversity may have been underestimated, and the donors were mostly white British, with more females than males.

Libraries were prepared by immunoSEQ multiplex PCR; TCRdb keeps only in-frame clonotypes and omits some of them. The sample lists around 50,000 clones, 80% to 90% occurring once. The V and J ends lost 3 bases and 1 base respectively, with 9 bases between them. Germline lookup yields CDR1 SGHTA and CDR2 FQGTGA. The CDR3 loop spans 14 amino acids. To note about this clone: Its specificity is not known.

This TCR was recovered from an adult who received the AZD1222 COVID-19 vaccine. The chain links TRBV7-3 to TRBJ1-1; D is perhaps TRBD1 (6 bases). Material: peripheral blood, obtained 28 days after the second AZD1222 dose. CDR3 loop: CASSLMGQNTEAFF. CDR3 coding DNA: TGTGCCAGCAGCTTGATGGGACAGAACACTGAAGCTTTCTTT.